This record looks at one T cell receptor (beta chain) sequence and its context. Its target is not known. The treatment here: about 20 received Ad26.COV2.S at low or high dose, single or two shots; 5 received placebo; per-sample allocation not given. The study sampled participants on day 63 after the first vaccine or placebo injection. Boston hosted the donor, who was an adult aged 18-55 years. Between the trimmed V and J ends, which lost 7 bases and 0 bases, there was a span of 23 bases. This CDR3 is 18 amino acids long. The V gene's germline CDR1 is SEHNR and CDR2 FQNEAQ (reference sequence). The data originate from a study of Ad26.COV2.S vaccination and SARS-CoV-2 variants. Broader study findings: After vaccination, reports described spike-specific CD8+ and CD4+ T cell responses as showing substantial breadth. Measurement of non-spike TCR breadth gave similar results in vaccine and placebo recipients. Spike-specific TCR breadth ran higher among vaccine recipients than placebo recipients.

This table comes from immunoSEQ multiplex PCR, and its TCRdb copy is limited to in-frame clones, with some not included. This sample has 500,000 or so clones, with 80% to 90% found just once. V is TRBV7-9 and J is TRBJ2-3, with D possibly matching TRBD2 (6 bases). The TCR originated in a person between 18 and 59 years old who received the Ad26.COV2.S COVID-19 vaccine or a placebo. The input for sequencing was peripheral blood, taken in a trial of Ad26.COV2.S vaccine versus placebo. For the CDR3, the DNA is TGTGCCAGCACCGAACTCCGGGGCGGAGGGGTTAGCACAGATACGCAGTATTTT. Translation gives CASTELRGGGVSTDTQYF.